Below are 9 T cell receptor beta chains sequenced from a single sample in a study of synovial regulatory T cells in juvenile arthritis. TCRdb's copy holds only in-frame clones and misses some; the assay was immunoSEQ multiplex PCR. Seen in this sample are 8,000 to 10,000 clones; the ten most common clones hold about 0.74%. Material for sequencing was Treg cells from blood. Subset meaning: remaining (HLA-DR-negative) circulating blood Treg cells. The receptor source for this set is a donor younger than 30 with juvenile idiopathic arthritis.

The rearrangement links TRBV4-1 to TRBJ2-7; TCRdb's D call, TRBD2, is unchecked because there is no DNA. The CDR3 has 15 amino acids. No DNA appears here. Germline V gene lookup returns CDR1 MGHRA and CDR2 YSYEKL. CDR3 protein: CASSLRRGSSYEQYF.

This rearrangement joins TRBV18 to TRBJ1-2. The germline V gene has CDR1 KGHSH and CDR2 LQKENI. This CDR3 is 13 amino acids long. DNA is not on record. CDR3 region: CASSPQGRGGYTF.

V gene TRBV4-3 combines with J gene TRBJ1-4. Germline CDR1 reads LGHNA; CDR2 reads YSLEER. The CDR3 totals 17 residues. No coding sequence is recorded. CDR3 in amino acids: CASSQDVTGTQNEKLFF.

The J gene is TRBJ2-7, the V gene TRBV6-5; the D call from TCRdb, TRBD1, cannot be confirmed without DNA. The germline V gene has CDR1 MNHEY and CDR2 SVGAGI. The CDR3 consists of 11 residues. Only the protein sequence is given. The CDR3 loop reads CASSYLSEQYF.

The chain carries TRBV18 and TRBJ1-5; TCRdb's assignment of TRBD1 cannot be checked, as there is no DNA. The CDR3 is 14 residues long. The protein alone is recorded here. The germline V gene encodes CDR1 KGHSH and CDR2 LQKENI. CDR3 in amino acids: CASDDRGSNQPQHF.

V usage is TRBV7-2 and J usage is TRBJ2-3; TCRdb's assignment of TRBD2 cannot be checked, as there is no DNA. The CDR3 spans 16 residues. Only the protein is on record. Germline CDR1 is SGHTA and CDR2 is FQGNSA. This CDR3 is CASGKSGVVLVDTQYF.

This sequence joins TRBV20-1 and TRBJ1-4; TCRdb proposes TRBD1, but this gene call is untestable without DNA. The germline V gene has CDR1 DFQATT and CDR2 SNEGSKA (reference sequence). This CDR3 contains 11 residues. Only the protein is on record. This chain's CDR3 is CSVRLPGKLFF.

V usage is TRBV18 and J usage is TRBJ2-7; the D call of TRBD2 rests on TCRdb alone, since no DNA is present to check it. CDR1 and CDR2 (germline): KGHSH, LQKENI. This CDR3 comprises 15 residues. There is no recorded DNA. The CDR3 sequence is CASSSQGLAVYEQYF.

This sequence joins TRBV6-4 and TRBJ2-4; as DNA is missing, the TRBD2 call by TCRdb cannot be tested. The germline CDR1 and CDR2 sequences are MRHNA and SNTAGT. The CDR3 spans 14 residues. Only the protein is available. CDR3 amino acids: CASSEGLVGDIQYF.